The TCR beta chain described here comes from a study of blood T cell repertoires in COVID-19. Between the trimmed V and J ends, which lost 7 bases and 4 bases, there was a span of 14 bases. Germline V gene sequence: CDR1 SGHTS, CDR2 YDEGEE. CDR3 length: 13 amino acids. Generated by immunoSEQ multiplex PCR, the TCRdb table keeps only in-frame clones and is missing some. The table includes a few hundred thousand clones, more than 85% detected once. The material sequenced was peripheral blood. V gene TRBV5-8 combines with J gene TRBJ1-2, with a possible D match to TRBD1 (5 bases). This clonotype was obtained from a man younger than 35 with active or convalescent COVID-19. CDR3 protein: CASGGGGLYGYTF. The CDR3, as DNA: TGTGCCAGCGGGGGGGGAGGCCTCTATGGCTACACCTTC.